This TCR beta chain was captured by sequencing in a study of blood T cell repertoires in COVID-19. Germline CDR1 reads LNHDA; CDR2 reads SQIVND (reference sequence). The CDR3 runs to 16 residues. The V and J ends lost 8 bases and 4 bases, in that order; junction bases with no gene match: 12. TCRdb keeps only in-frame clones here, not all; method: immunoSEQ multiplex PCR. Seen here are 100,000 to 120,000 clones, approximately 82% observed once, and the top ten hold over 15%. The V call is TRBV19, the J call TRBJ2-1, with 9 bases aligning to TRBD2. Sequenced sample: peripheral blood. This receptor was taken from a woman older than 75 with acute or convalescent COVID-19. CDR3 coding DNA: TGTGCCAGTGCCAACAAACTAGCGGGCCAATACAATGAGCAGTTCTTC. Amino acids: CASANKLAGQYNEQFF.